This T cell receptor beta chain was identified in a study of shared clonotypes between healthy human individuals. On the study more broadly: CD4 naive and memory got three plates each, CD8 naive two, CD8 memory one.

It was across several immunoSEQ plates that each subset's genomic DNA was evenly split. Method: immunoSEQ multiplex PCR; TCRdb's copy keeps in-frame clones and lacks some. The repertoire holds a few million clones, with under 95% as singletons. Study-level points and caveats: Relative to clonotypes present in all four donors, those not shared had lower generation probabilities.

Concerning this clone: The target antigen is unknown.

Sequencing was performed on naive CD4+ T cells from PBMCs. Indicated subset: CD45RA+ positively selected. The receptor was derived from a man aged 18 to 30 in good health. Some clones in this sample may be carry-over from other donors' samples.

The DNA of the CDR3 is TGCGCCAGCAGCTCTAGCGGAGACCAAGAGACCCAGTACTTC. Its translation is CASSSSGDQETQYF. V gene TRBV5-1 combines with J gene TRBJ2-5; TRBD2 aligns across 7 bases. The length of the CDR3 is 14 residues. The trim removed 3 bases at V and 0 bases at J, leaving 2 bases unmatched. CDR1 and CDR2 from the germline V gene are SGHRS and YFSETQ.